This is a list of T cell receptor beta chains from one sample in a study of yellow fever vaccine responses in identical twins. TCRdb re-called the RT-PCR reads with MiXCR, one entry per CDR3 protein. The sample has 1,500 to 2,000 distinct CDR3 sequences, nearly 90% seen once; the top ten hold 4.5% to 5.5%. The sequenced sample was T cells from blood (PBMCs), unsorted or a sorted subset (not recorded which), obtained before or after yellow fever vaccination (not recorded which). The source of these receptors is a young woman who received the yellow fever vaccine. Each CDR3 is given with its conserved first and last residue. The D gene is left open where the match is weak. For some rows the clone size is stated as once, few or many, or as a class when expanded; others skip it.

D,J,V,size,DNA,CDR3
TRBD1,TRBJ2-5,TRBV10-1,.,TGCGCCAGCAGTGAAGGGACAGGGGGATGGGAGACCCAGTACTTC,CASSEGTGGWETQYF
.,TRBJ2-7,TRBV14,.,TGTGCCAGCAGCCAAGCCCCCTACGAGCAGTACTTC,CASSQAPYEQYF
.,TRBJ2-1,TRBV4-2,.,TGTGCCAGCAGCCAAGAATGGCAGGCCACGGCCTACAATGAGCAGTTCTTC,CASSQEWQATAYNEQFF
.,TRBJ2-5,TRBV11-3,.,TGTGCCAGCAGCTTAGGGCGAGCGTTACAAGAGACCCAGTACTTC,CASSLGRALQETQYF
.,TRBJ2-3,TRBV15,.,TGTGCCACCAGCAGAGATCTTAGGGGAGCAGATACGCAGTATTTT,CATSRDLRGADTQYF
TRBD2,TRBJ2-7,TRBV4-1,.,TGCGCCAGCAGCCCTTCTGGGACTAGCGCCTACGAGCAGTACTTC,CASSPSGTSAYEQYF
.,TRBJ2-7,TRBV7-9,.,TGTGCCAGCAGCTTGCCGGGGACCTACGAGCAGTACTTC,CASSLPGTYEQYF
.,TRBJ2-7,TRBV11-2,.,TGTGCCAGCAGCCCGGCCGACTACGAGCAGTACTTC,CASSPADYEQYF
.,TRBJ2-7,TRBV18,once,TGTGCCAGCTCACCGAGGCAGACAGGGACTGGCGAGCAGTACTTC,CASSPRQTGTGEQYF
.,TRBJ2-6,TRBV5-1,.,TGCGCCAGCAGCGGGGGTGACAGCAACGTCCTGACTTTC,CASSGGDSNVLTF
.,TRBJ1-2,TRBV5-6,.,TGTGCCAGCAGCCCCGGGACCAATGGCTACACCTTC,CASSPGTNGYTF
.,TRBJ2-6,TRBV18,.,TGTGCCAGCTCACCAAATACTGGGGCCAACGTCCTGACTTTC,CASSPNTGANVLTF
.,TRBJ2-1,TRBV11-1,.,TGTGCCAGCAGCCCCGGCCTAGGAGGTTTCGATGAGCAGTTCTTC,CASSPGLGGFDEQFF
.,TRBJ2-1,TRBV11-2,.,TGTGCCAGCGGACAGAGCTCCTACAATGAGCAGTTCTTC,CASGQSSYNEQFF
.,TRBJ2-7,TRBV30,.,TGTGCCTGGACGGAGGGGGGAGAGCAGTACTTC,CAWTEGGEQYF
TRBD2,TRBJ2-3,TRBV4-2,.,TGTGCCAGCAGCCAAGAACCTAGCGGGAGCACAGATACGCAGTATTTT,CASSQEPSGSTDTQYF
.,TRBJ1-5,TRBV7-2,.,TGTGCCAGCAGCTTAGAAAGCAATCAGCCCCAGCATTTT,CASSLESNQPQHF
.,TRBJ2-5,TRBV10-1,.,TGCGCCAGCAGTGAGTCGTTGAGTTGGGACGGTCAACAAGAGACCCAGTACTTC,CASSESLSWDGQQETQYF
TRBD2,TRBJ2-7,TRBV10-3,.,TGTGCCATCAGTGAGTCGACGACTAGCGGGAGCTACGAGCAGTACTTC,CAISESTTSGSYEQYF
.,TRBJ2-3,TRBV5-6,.,TGTGCCAGCAGCTTGCCGGGAGTAGGCACAGATACGCAGTATTTT,CASSLPGVGTDTQYF
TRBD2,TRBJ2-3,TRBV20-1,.,TGCAGTGCTAGTCCAGGCGGGGGGGCCATTACGCAGTATTTT,CSASPGGGAITQYF
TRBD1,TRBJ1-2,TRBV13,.,TGTGCCAACGACAGGGTGGGGAACTATGGCTACACCTTC,CANDRVGNYGYTF
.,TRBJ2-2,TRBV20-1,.,TGCAGTGCTTCTCTTGCGTCGGGCACCGGGGAGCTGTTTTTT,CSASLASGTGELFF
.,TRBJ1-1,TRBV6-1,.,TGTGCCAGCAGGGGTGAAGCTTTCTTT,CASRGEAFF
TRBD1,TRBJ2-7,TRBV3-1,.,TGTGCCAGCAGCAGGCACAGGGGGCAATACGAGCAGTACTTC,CASSRHRGQYEQYF
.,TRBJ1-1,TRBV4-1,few,TGCGCCAGCAGCCCGGGACAGAACACTGAAGCTTTCTTT,CASSPGQNTEAFF
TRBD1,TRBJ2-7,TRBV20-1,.,TGCAGTAGACAGGGAAGCTACGAGCAGTACTTC,CSRQGSYEQYF
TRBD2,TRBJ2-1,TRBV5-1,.,TGCGCCAGCAGCCCCTCGGAGCGGGGCCCTACAATGATGCAGTTCTTC,CASSPSERGPTMMQFF
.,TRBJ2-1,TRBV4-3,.,TGCGCCAGCAGCCAACCGGACCGGTACAATGAGCAGTTCTTC,CASSQPDRYNEQFF
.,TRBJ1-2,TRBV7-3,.,TGTGCCAGCAGCTTAAAAAGCCCCTTTGGCTACACCTTC,CASSLKSPFGYTF
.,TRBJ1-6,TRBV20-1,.,TGCAGTGCTAGAGATGGGGGGAGCTCCTATAATTCACCCCTCCACTTT,CSARDGGSSYNSPLHF
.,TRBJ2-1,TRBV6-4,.,TGTGCCAGCAGTGACAGCTACAATGAGCAGTTCTTC,CASSDSYNEQFF
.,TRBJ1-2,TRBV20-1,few,TGCAGTGCTAGAGTAGCAGAGGTCTATGGCTACACCTTC,CSARVAEVYGYTF
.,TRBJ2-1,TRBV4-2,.,TGTGCCAGCAGCCTCCGACAGGCTCCCGGGTATGAGCAGTTCTTC,CASSLRQAPGYEQFF
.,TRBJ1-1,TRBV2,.,TGTGCCAGCACTGGGGGTAGTCAGAACACTGAAGCTTTCTTT,CASTGGSQNTEAFF
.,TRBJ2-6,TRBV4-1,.,TGCGCCAGCAGCCACCTCTTAAAGAAAACGGCATCTGGGGCCAACGTCCTGACTTTC,CASSHLLKKTASGANVLTF
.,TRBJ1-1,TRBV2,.,TGTGCCAGCAGTGGGGATACTGAAGCTTTCTTT,CASSGDTEAFF
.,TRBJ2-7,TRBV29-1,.,TGCAGCGTTGAATTGGGAGACCGCGGGGAGCAGTACTTC,CSVELGDRGEQYF
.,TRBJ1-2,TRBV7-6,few,TGTGCCAGCAGCTTGTGGACGGTCTATGGCTACACCTTC,CASSLWTVYGYTF
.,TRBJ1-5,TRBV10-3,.,TGTGCCATCAGTGAATCTGATCAGCCCCAGCATTTT,CAISESDQPQHF
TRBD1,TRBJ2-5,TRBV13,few,TGTGCCAGCAGGGCAAAGGGGGCTCAGGGACGAAGAGAGACCCAGTACTTC,CASRAKGAQGRRETQYF
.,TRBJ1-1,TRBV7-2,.,TGTGCCAGCAGCTTGTACACGTTGCTTGGGGCTGAAGCTTTCTTT,CASSLYTLLGAEAFF
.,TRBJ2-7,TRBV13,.,TGTGCCAGCAGCTTAGCAGGGTTCTACGAGCAGTACTTC,CASSLAGFYEQYF